These 18 T cell receptor beta chains originate from one sample sequenced in a study of cytomegalovirus exposure and HLA in healthy donors (dated by TCRdb to 2017 to 2019). Receptor amplification or capture employed the immunoSEQ multiplex PCR assay. Imported from immuneACCESS, the table was reduced by TCRdb to in-frame sequences with V and J called. These copies leave out some clones; in studies compared against another copy, an unresolved V gene accounts for under half, and the cause of the remainder is not known. Within this sample are 70,000 or so clones, with 94% of them counted one time only. Clones ranked in the top ten supply around 1.5% of the sample. The sample comprised PBMCs. The receptors stem from a man aged 18 to 35 in good health and CMV-seropositive.

The chain links TRBV10-3 to TRBJ2-5, with 7 nucleotides matching TRBD2. Germline V gives CDR1 ENHRY, CDR2 SYGVKD. V gave up 10 bases and J gave up 5 bases; unmatched junction bases: 7. This CDR3 contains 12 residues. CDR3 DNA sequence: TGTGCCACAACGGGGGGTGGGGAGACCCAGTACTTC. It is translated as CATTGGGETQYF.

On this clone itself: The junction and the germline gene differ at one end; a read error may be behind it. The rearrangement uses TRBV7-9 and TRBJ2-4, with D possibly being TRBD1 (6 bases). CDR1 and CDR2 from the germline V gene are SEHNR and FQNEAQ (reference sequence). This CDR3 is built from 12 residues. DNA of the CDR3: TGTGCCAGCAGCGTTACTCCCGGGGACAAGAACTTC. Residues: CASSVTPGDKNF.

The chain couples TRBV28 to TRBJ2-7, with a tentative D call TRBD1 (6 bases). Germline-derived CDR1 and CDR2 are MDHEN and SYDVKM. The ends were cut back, 8 bases at V and 5 bases at J, with 13 bases in the middle. CDR3 size: 12 residues. CDR3 loop: CASERGKDEQYF. CDR3 sequence (DNA): TGTGCCAGCGAAAGGGGGAAAGACGAGCAGTACTTC.

The chain recombines TRBV18 with TRBJ2-7; possibly TRBD2 for D (6 bases). The V and J ends lost 0 bases and 1 base respectively, with 10 bases between them. CDR1 and CDR2 (germline): KGHSH, LQKENI. The CDR3 runs 15 residues. CDR3 nucleotide sequence: TGTGCCAGCTCACCACCGGAGGGGCTGTCCTACGAGCAGTACTTC. It translates to CASSPPEGLSYEQYF.

CDR3 in DNA: TGTGCCAGTAGTATGGAAGGGGGCGGGAACACTGAAGCTTTCTTT. Translated, it gives CASSMEGGGNTEAFF. The chain is built from TRBV19 and TRBJ1-1; 7 nucleotides align to TRBD1. Germline V CDR1 and CDR2: LNHDA, SQIVND (reference sequence). V dropped 3 bases and J dropped 1; count of bases not matched to a gene: 5. The CDR3 contains 15 residues.

The gene calls are TRBV19 and TRBJ2-7, with 7 positions matching TRBD2. V lost 3 bases and J lost 2; bases outside the gene matches: 1. Per germline, CDR1 LNHDA and CDR2 SQIVND (reference sequence). The CDR3 spans 13 residues. The CDR3 is CASSIREAYEQYF. The CDR3 coding sequence is TGTGCCAGTAGTATTCGGGAGGCCTACGAGCAGTACTTC.

The genes are TRBV5-1 and TRBJ2-2, with D maybe TRBD1 (6 bases). With 0 bases removed from V and 5 bases from J, the gap between germline ends came to 11 bases. This CDR3 contains 15 residues. CDR1 and CDR2 from the germline V gene are SGHRS and YFSETQ. CDR3 DNA: TGCGCCAGCAGCTTGGAATTTGGGACAACCGGGGAGCTGTTTTTT. Its protein is CASSLEFGTTGELFF. Using reference TRBV5-1 and TRBJ2-2 for the parts outside the CDR3, the full variable domain is KAGVTQTPRYLIKTRGQQVTLSCSPISGHRSVSWYQQTPGQGLQFLFEYFSETQRNKGNFPGRFSGRQFSNSRSEMNVSTLELGDSALYLCASSLEFGTTGELFFGEGSRLTVL.

The chain employs TRBV7-3 and TRBJ1-1; D is unresolved. This CDR3 contains 13 residues. The V end lost 5 bases, the J end lost 1 base, and 8 bases lay between the germline ends. Germline CDR1 is SGHTA and CDR2 is FQGTGA. The CDR3 DNA reads TGTGCCAGCAGCCTGAGACAGAACACTGAAGCTTTCTTT. This sequence encodes CASSLRQNTEAFF.

This chain connects TRBV30 to TRBJ1-1, with 9 bases fitting TRBD1. J gave up 1 base and V 5 bases, and 5 bases lay outside the gene matches. Per the germline V gene, CDR1 is GTSNPN and CDR2 is SVGIG (reference sequence). The CDR3 covers 14 residues. CDR3 amino acids: CAWGTGNGNTEAFF. The CDR3 region has the DNA TGTGCCTGGGGGACAGGGAACGGGAACACTGAAGCTTTCTTT.

The V and J genes are TRBV27 and TRBJ1-2; D ambiguous. The V end was cut by 0 bases, the J end by 7 bases, with 9 bases between. The V gene's germline CDR1 is MNHEY and CDR2 SMNVEV (reference sequence). This CDR3 region has 13 residues. The CDR3 DNA is TGTGCCAGCAGTTTATCTTCGGGAGGTGGCTACACCTTC. Translation: CASSLSSGGGYTF.

The chain couples TRBV6-5 to TRBJ2-1, with D hard to call. The V and J ends lost 0 bases and 6 bases respectively, with 6 bases between them. CDR3 length: 13 amino acids. Germline V CDR1 and CDR2: MNHEY, SVGAGI. CDR3 in DNA: TGTGCCAGCAGTTACTCTGGAGTCAATGAGCAGTTCTTC. It codes for CASSYSGVNEQFF.

The rearrangement links TRBV7-3 to TRBJ2-2, with D maybe TRBD2 (6 bases). This CDR3 region has 13 residues. From germline, CDR1 is SGHTA and CDR2 FQGTGA. Deletions cut 8 bases from V and 6 bases from J, with 13 bases between. The CDR3 DNA sequence: TGTGCCAGCGGCCTCGGGAGTGCCGGGGAGCTGTTTTTT. This encodes CASGLGSAGELFF.

This chain links TRBV11-3 with TRBJ2-7, with 7 bases fitting TRBD2. This CDR3 is 19 amino acids long. CDR1 is SGHNT and CDR2 is YENEEA in the germline V gene. The V and J ends lost 4 bases and 0 bases, in that order; junction bases with no gene match: 18. The CDR3 loop reads CASSSVGVWGREDSYEQYF. In DNA form, the CDR3 reads TGTGCCAGCAGCTCTGTTGGGGTCTGGGGACGGGAGGACTCCTACGAGCAGTACTTC.

This clone is a singleton in its sample. The sample carries other DNA sequences with the same CDR3. The chain recombines TRBV7-9 with TRBJ2-7, with TRBD2 as a possible D gene (5 bases). V was trimmed by 4 bases and J by 3 bases, leaving 7 bases between them. CDR1 is SEHNR and CDR2 is FQNEAQ in the germline V gene (reference sequence). The CDR3 has 12 residues. The CDR3 sequence: CASSSGIYEQYF. CDR3 coding DNA: TGTGCCAGCAGCTCCGGGATCTACGAGCAGTACTTC.

This chain uses TRBV2 with TRBJ2-3; TRBD1 aligns across 8 bases. This CDR3 is 15 amino acids long. The V gene end was trimmed by 5 bases and the J gene end by 0 bases; junction bases not matched to a gene: 4. Germline assignment: CDR1 SNHLY and CDR2 FYNNEI. The CDR3 region is CASSQTGESTDTQYF. DNA of the CDR3: TGTGCCAGCAGTCAGACAGGGGAAAGCACAGATACGCAGTATTTT.

The rearrangement links TRBV2 to TRBJ2-7; 8 nucleotides line up with TRBD1. CDR3 size: 14 residues. Trimming at V came to 1 base and at J to 5 bases, leaving 4 bases not matched to a gene. CDR1 is SNHLY, CDR2 FYNNEI, per germline. CDR3: CASSEGKGQDEQYF. CDR3 DNA: TGTGCCAGCAGTGAAGGTAAGGGACAGGACGAGCAGTACTTC. The entire variable domain, with the rest obtained from reference TRBV2 and TRBJ2-7, is as follows: EPEVTQTPSHQVTQMGQEVILRCVPISNHLYFYWYRQILGQKVEFLVSFYNNEISEKSEIFDDQFSVERPDGSNFTLKIRSTKLEDSAMYFCASSEGKGQDEQYFGPGTRLTVT.

This chain connects TRBV13 to TRBJ1-2; 9 nucleotides agree with TRBD1. The germline gives CDR1 PRHDT, CDR2 FYEKMQ (reference sequence). Trimming took 1 base from V and 4 from J; bases not matched to a gene: 22. CDR3 length: 21 residues. The CDR3 loop reads CASSLVGFALGQGQGAYGYTF. In DNA, the CDR3 is TGTGCCAGCAGCTTAGTGGGTTTTGCTCTGGGACAGGGCCAAGGGGCCTATGGCTACACCTTC.

The chain carries TRBV7-9 and TRBJ1-1; 7 bases are a match to TRBD1. The CDR3 runs to 17 residues. J was trimmed by 1 base and V by 5 bases; bases with no gene match: 13. In germline, CDR1 is SEHNR, CDR2 FQNEAQ (reference sequence). CDR3 nucleotides: TGTGCCAGCAGCCCTAGCGGGAGGGGGCGCGGGAACACTGAAGCTTTCTTT. Protein sequence: CASSPSGRGRGNTEAFF.